Following are 17 T cell receptor beta chains from one sample sequenced in a study of graft-versus-host responses after intestinal transplantation. Clones were sequenced by immunoSEQ multiplex PCR, and TCRdb holds only the in-frame ones, with some missing. Counted here are 80,000 to 100,000 clones, roughly four fifths occurring once; the ten biggest clones make up about 17%. The antigens these receptors bind are not known. This specimen was unstimulated CD8+ T cells sorted from spleen or lymph node cells, taken before intestinal transplant. Source of these receptors: a human donor who received an intestinal transplant.

This chain joins TRBV15 and TRBJ2-5, with D possibly being TRBD2 (5 bases). There are 15 residues in the CDR3. Germline loops: CDR1 LNHNV, CDR2 YYDKDF (reference sequence). Trimming left V 3 bases short and J 2 bases short, with 13 bases between. For the CDR3, the DNA is TGTGCCACCAGCAGTGACGACTGGACTCAAGAGACCCAGTACTTC. Its translation: CATSSDDWTQETQYF.

The chain combines TRBV28 with TRBJ2-5, with no clear D. The CDR3 has 13 residues. Trimming cost V 2 bases and J 4 bases, with 8 bases left between them. The germline CDR1 and CDR2 sequences are MDHEN and SYDVKM. The CDR3 reads CASSLPTGETQYF. The CDR3, as DNA: TGTGCCAGCAGTTTACCCACCGGAGAGACCCAGTACTTC.

J is TRBJ1-5 and V is TRBV11-2, with D maybe TRBD1 (6 bases). Trimming stripped 1 base from V and 4 bases from J, with 11 bases between. CDR3 length equals 15 residues. Per the germline V gene, CDR1 is SGHAT and CDR2 is FQNNGV. CDR3 protein: CASSLGRGRNQPQHF. In DNA, the CDR3 is TGTGCCAGCAGCTTAGGCAGGGGTCGGAATCAGCCCCAGCATTTT.

The genes are TRBV4-1 and TRBJ1-4; tentatively, D is TRBD1 (5 bases). The germline V gene encodes CDR1 MGHRA and CDR2 YSYEKL. Trimming stripped 1 base from V and 7 bases from J, with 13 bases between. This CDR3 comprises 15 residues. CDR3 sequence: CASSQGGREVEKLFF. In DNA, the CDR3 is TGCGCCAGCAGCCAAGGAGGCAGGGAGGTTGAAAAACTGTTTTTT.

V is TRBV6-6 and J is TRBJ1-5, with 8 bases identical to TRBD1. Germline V gene data show CDR1 as MNHNY and CDR2 as SVGAGI (reference sequence). Trimming took 0 bases from V and 2 from J; bases not matched to a gene: 0. The CDR3 extends over 15 amino acids. The CDR3 DNA sequence: TGTGCCAGCAGTTACTCGGGACAGGGCAATCAGCCCCAGCATTTT. Translation gives CASSYSGQGNQPQHF.

The chain couples TRBV6-5 to TRBJ2-1; 8 bases fit TRBD2. Germline CDR1 and CDR2: MNHEY and SVGAGI. V lost 6 bases and J lost 7; bases outside the gene matches: 2. The CDR3 totals 12 residues. In nucleotides, the CDR3 is TGTGCCAGCAGCGGGAGGGGTAATGAGCAGTTCTTC. Translated: CASSGRGNEQFF.

V gene TRBV11-3 combines with J gene TRBJ2-1; 13 bases agree with TRBD2. This CDR3 region has 16 residues. Germline V CDR1 and CDR2: SGHNT, YENEEA. The V gene end was trimmed by 3 bases and the J gene end by 2 bases; junction bases not matched to a gene: 1. The CDR3 DNA follows: TGTGCCAGCAGCTTGACTAGCGGGGGGACCTACAATGAGCAGTTCTTC. Amino acid sequence: CASSLTSGGTYNEQFF.

V and J are TRBV27 and TRBJ2-7; a possible D gene is TRBD1 (6 bases). The CDR3 spans 16 residues. Deletions cut 6 bases from V and 2 bases from J, with 20 bases between. CDR1 is MNHEY, CDR2 SMNVEV, per germline (reference sequence). The CDR3 here is CASRNLVRGLTYEQYF. Written as DNA, the CDR3 is TGTGCCAGCAGAAACCTCGTCAGGGGTCTTACCTACGAGCAGTACTTC.

The chain carries TRBV6-5 and TRBJ1-5; unclear D gene. CDR3 length: 15 residues. V shed 0 bases and J shed 0 bases, with 6 bases lying between them. Germline V gene data show CDR1 as MNHEY and CDR2 as SVGAGI. CDR3 loop: CASSYSLHSNQPQHF. CDR3 bases: TGTGCCAGCAGTTACTCGCTACATAGCAATCAGCCCCAGCATTTT.

The chain links TRBV19 to TRBJ2-7, with D possibly matching TRBD2 (5 bases). Germline V gene lookup returns CDR1 LNHDA and CDR2 SQIVND (reference sequence). The CDR3 spans 13 residues. With 6 bases removed from V and 4 bases from J, the gap between germline ends came to 13 bases. The chain's CDR3 is CASSGSPGYEQYF. CDR3 bases: TGTGCCAGTAGCGGAAGCCCGGGGTACGAGCAGTACTTC.

The J gene is TRBJ2-7, the V gene TRBV7-9; 8 bases match TRBD1. Germline CDR1 SEHNR, CDR2 FQNEAQ (reference sequence). Losses at the gene ends were 1 base for V and 6 bases for J; bases not matched to a gene: 5. The CDR3 runs 14 residues. The CDR3, as DNA: TGTGCCAGCAGCTTAGTAACAGGGGGTCGCGAGCAGTACTTC. This encodes CASSLVTGGREQYF.

This chain uses TRBV11-2 with TRBJ2-7, with TRBD1 identical over 8 bases. Trimming at V came to 8 bases and at J to 4 bases, leaving 7 bases not matched to a gene. The CDR3 runs to 13 residues. Germline loops: CDR1 SGHAT, CDR2 FQNNGV. CDR3 sequence reads: CASVGTGQYEQYF. The CDR3 region has the DNA TGTGCCAGCGTGGGGACAGGCCAGTACGAGCAGTACTTC.

This clone has more than one count but fewer than ten. The chain employs TRBV11-3 and TRBJ2-7; no clear D. The CDR3 contains 13 residues. V shed 1 base and J shed 2 bases, with 6 bases lying between them. Germline lookup yields CDR1 SGHNT and CDR2 YENEEA. This CDR3 reads CASSLGQTYEQYF. The DNA for the CDR3 is TGTGCCAGCAGCTTAGGACAAACCTACGAGCAGTACTTC.

The chain employs TRBV9 and TRBJ1-2, with D perhaps TRBD1 (5 bases). Looked up from germline, CDR1 is SGDLS and CDR2 is YYNGEE. With 4 bases removed from V and 3 bases from J, the gap between germline ends came to 10 bases. This CDR3 has 13 residues. The CDR3 is CASSPQGYYGYTF. As DNA, the CDR3 is TGTGCCAGCAGCCCGCAGGGCTACTATGGCTACACCTTC.

V and J are TRBV10-2 and TRBJ1-5; D gene unclear. The CDR3 has 16 amino acids. Germline V gene data show CDR1 as WSHSY and CDR2 as SAAADI. V shed 2 bases and J shed 5 bases, with 16 bases lying between them. This chain's CDR3 is CASSEPGSRGYQPQHF. CDR3 in DNA: TGCGCCAGCAGTGAGCCTGGAAGCCGAGGGTATCAGCCCCAGCATTTT.

This clone was seen a few times. Additional DNA sequences in this sample encode the identical CDR3. This CDR3 is CASSLSGGNQPQHF. The CDR3 DNA sequence: TGTGCCAGCAGTTTATCAGGGGGGAATCAGCCCCAGCATTTT. This chain uses TRBV27 with TRBJ1-5; the D gene is possibly TRBD1 (6 bases). V was clipped by 0 bases and J by 4 bases, with 7 bases between them. CDR1 and CDR2 (germline): MNHEY, SMNVEV (reference sequence). This CDR3 comprises 14 residues.

The chain has TRBV7-2 and TRBJ2-1; 7 positions match TRBD2. Germline assignment: CDR1 SGHTA and CDR2 FQGNSA. The length of the CDR3 is 14 residues. V was pared by 3 bases and J by 2 bases, with 1 base of the junction left unmatched. Here the CDR3 DNA reads TGTGCCAGCAGCTTCACTAGCGCCTACAATGAGCAGTTCTTC. This translates into CASSFTSAYNEQFF.